This record looks at one TCR beta chain sequence and its context. The data were taken from a study of blood T cell repertoires in COVID-19. Assignment of participants to cohorts was predicated upon participant-reported clinical history. Authors' analysis steps: The assay estimated nucleated cells by amplifying reference gene primers. Profiling relied on immunoSEQ multiplex PCR, and the TCRdb table lists in-frame clones only, not all of them. V, J and clone size were drawn from that table, and D and trimming were deduced from the DNA. The sample shows a few hundred thousand clones, under 90% of them seen only once. The V and J ends lost 3 bases and 0 bases respectively, with 9 bases between them. Germline V gene data show CDR1 as MNHEY and CDR2 as SVGAGI. The CDR3 consists of 16 residues.

This TCR was recovered from a woman between 18 and 29 years old who had recovered from COVID-19. The chain uses TRBV6-5 and TRBJ1-6, with D possibly TRBD1 on 5 matching bases. The specimen sequenced was PBMCs or T cells enriched from blood (not recorded which). CDR3 bases: TGTGCCAGCAGTTATGGGGGGAGCTCCTATAATTCACCCCTCCACTTT. Translation: CASSYGGSSYNSPLHF.